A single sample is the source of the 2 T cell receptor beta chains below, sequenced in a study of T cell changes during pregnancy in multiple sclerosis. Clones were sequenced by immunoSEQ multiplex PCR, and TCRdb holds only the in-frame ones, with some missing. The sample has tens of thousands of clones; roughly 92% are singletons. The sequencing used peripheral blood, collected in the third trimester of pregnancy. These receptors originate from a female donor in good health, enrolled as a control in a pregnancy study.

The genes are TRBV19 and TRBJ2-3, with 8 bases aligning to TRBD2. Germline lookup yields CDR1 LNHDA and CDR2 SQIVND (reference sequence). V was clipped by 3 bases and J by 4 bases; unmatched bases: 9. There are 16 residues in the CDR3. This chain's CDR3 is CASSIGASGLPDTQYF. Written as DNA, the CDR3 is TGTGCCAGTAGTATCGGTGCTAGCGGGTTGCCAGATACGCAGTATTTT.

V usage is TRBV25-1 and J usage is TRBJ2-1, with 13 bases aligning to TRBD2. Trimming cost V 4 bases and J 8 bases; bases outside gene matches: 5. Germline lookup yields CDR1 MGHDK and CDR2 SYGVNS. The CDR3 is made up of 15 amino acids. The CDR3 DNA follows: TGTGCCAGCAGTGGACGGACTAGCGGGAGCTATGAGCAGTTCTTC. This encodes CASSGRTSGSYEQFF.